Below, 3 T cell receptor beta chains from the same sample are listed, as sequenced in a study of T cell responses to AZD1222 COVID-19 vaccine. The protocol was immunoSEQ multiplex PCR, while the TCRdb copy is restricted to in-frame clones and leaves out a portion. The sample lists about 78,000 clones, roughly 87% seen once, with roughly a quarter in the top ten. The sample was peripheral blood, taken on day 0 of AZD1222 vaccination. The receptors shown here come from an adult in good health.

The chain couples TRBV19 to TRBJ1-4, with D hard to call. The length of the CDR3 is 12 residues. Germline V gene data show CDR1 as LNHDA and CDR2 as SQIVND (reference sequence). V lost 3 bases, J lost 8 bases, and 7 bases lay in between. DNA for the CDR3: TGTGCCAGTAGTATTGGTCAGGAAAAACTGTTTTTT. Protein product: CASSIGQEKLFF.

The CDR3 loop is CASSPWEDSNEKLFF. Written as DNA, the CDR3 is TGTGCCAGCAGCCCTTGGGAAGACTCCAATGAAAAACTGTTTTTT. The rearrangement joins TRBV5-8 to TRBJ1-4, with unresolved D. Germline CDR1 reads SGHTS; CDR2 reads YDEGEE. V lost 4 bases to trimming and J lost 5 bases, with 15 bases between them. The CDR3 extends over 15 amino acids.

The J gene is TRBJ1-2, the V gene TRBV6-4, with 10 bases matching TRBD1. The V gene's germline CDR1 is MRHNA and CDR2 SNTAGT. V was clipped by 3 bases and J by 7 bases; unmatched bases: 11. CDR3 length: 16 residues. CDR3 residues: CASSEIDRDRGVGYTF. In nucleotides, the CDR3 is TGTGCCAGCAGTGAGATCGACCGGGACAGGGGCGTTGGCTACACCTTC.